This TCR beta chain was sequenced for a study of T cells in Graves' hyperthyroidism and ophthalmopathy. The CDR3 runs 14 residues. Germline CDR1 and CDR2: MDHEN and SYDVKM. Trimming cost V 6 bases and J 3 bases; bases outside gene matches: 5. In this sample, this clonotype turned up many times. This sequence may be a read error, since a much larger clone differs from it by one base. It was RNA transcripts that yielded the amplified TCR beta CDR3 regions. RT-PCR in the first round (using the HTBI primer set) targeted the TCR CDR3. TCRdb reprocessed the multiplex PCR reads via MiXCR and lists one record per CDR3 protein. The sample lists approximately 600,000 distinct CDR3 sequences, roughly 15% occurring once.

This chain uses TRBV28 with TRBJ2-7, with TRBD1 matching over 10 bases. The sample was blood. The receptor comes from a woman in her forties with Graves' ophthalmopathy. Written as DNA, the CDR3 is TGTGCCAGCAGCCGCCGGGACAGGGGCTACGAGCAGTACTTC. Amino acid sequence: CASSRRDRGYEQYF.